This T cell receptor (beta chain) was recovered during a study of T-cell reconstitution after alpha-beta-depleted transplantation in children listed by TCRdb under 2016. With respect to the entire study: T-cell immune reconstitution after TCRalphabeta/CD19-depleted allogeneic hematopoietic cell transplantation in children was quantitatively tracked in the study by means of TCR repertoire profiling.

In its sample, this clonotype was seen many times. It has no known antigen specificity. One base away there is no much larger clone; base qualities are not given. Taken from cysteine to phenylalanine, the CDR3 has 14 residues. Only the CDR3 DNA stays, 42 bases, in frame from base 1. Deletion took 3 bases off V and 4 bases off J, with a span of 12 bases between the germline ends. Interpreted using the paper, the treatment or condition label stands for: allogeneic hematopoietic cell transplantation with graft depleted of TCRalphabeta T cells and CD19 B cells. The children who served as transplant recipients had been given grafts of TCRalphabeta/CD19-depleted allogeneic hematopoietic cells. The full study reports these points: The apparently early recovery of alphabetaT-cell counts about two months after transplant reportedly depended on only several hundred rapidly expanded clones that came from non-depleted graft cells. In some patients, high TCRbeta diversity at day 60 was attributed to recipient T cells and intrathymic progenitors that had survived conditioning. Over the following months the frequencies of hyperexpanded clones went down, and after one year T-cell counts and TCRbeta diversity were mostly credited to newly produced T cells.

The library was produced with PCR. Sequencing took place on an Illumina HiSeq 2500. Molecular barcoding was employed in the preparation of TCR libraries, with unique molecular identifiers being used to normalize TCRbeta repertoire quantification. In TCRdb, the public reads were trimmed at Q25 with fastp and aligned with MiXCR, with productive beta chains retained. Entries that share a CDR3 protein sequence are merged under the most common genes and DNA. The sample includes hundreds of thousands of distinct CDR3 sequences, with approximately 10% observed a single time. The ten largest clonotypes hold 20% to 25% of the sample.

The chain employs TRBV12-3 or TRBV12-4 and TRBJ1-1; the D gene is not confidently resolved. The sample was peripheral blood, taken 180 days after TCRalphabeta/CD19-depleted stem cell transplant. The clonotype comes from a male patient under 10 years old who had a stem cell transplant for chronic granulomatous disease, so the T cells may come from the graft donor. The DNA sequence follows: TGTGCCAGCAGTTTTGGGCCGGGTGGCACTGAAGCTTTCTTT. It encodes CASSFGPGGTEAFF.